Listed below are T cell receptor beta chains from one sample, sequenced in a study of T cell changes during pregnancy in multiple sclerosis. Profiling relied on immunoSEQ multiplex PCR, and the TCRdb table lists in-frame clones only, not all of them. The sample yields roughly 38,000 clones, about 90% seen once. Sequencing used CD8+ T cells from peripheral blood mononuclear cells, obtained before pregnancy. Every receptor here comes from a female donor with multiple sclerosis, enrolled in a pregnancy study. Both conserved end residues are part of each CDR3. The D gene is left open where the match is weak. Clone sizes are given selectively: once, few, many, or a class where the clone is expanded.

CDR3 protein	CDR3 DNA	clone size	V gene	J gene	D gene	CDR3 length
CASSGTLAGQPQHF	TGTGCCAGCAGTGGTACCTTGGCAGGTCAGCCCCAGCATTTT	-	TRBV6-5	TRBJ1-5	-	14
CASSLGRTLREQYF	TGTGCCAGCAGTTTAGGGAGGACCCTGAGGGAGCAGTACTTC	-	TRBV27	TRBJ2-7	-	14
CASAVASPSNYEQYF	TGTGCCAGCGCGGTCGCTTCGCCCTCAAACTACGAGCAGTACTTC	-	TRBV27	TRBJ2-7	-	15
CASSLPGQGIVWEQYF	TGTGCCAGCAGCTTACCGGGACAGGGGATTGTGTGGGAGCAGTACTTC	once	TRBV7-9	TRBJ2-7	TRBD1	16
CASSVAPQGLGANVLTF	TGTGCCAGCAGCGTAGCACCCCAGGGCCTTGGGGCCAACGTCCTGACTTTC	-	TRBV9	TRBJ2-6	-	17
CASSPKTDSYEQYF	TGTGCCAGCTCACCGAAGACAGACTCCTACGAGCAGTACTTC	-	TRBV18	TRBJ2-7	-	14
CASSQDGDEQFF	TGCGCCAGCAGCCAAGATGGAGATGAGCAGTTCTTC	many	TRBV4-1	TRBJ2-1	-	12
CASSDDREVPYIMGYTF	TGTGCCAGCAGTGACGACAGGGAGGTTCCTTATATAATGGGCTACACCTTC	-	TRBV6-1	TRBJ1-2	TRBD1	17
CASSLTSGFNEQFF	TGTGCCAGCAGCTTGACTAGCGGGTTCAATGAGCAGTTCTTC	once	TRBV7-3	TRBJ2-1	TRBD2	14
CASSLWGTSGLKTDTQYF	TGTGCCAGCAGTTTATGGGGGACTAGCGGGCTCAAAACAGATACGCAGTATTTT	-	TRBV27	TRBJ2-3	TRBD2	18
CASSAEGPTDTQYF	TGTGCCAGCAGTGCGGAGGGGCCGACAGATACGCAGTATTTT	-	TRBV27	TRBJ2-3	-	14
CASSSTGFNYGYTF	TGTGCCAGCAGCTCCACAGGGTTTAACTATGGCTACACCTTC	-	TRBV7-9	TRBJ1-2	-	14
CAWSEARSGWSGTEAFF	TGTGCCTGGAGTGAAGCAAGGTCCGGATGGAGCGGCACTGAAGCTTTCTTT	-	TRBV30	TRBJ1-1	-	17
CASSGQLAGGNNEQFF	TGTGCCAGCAGTGGACAACTAGCGGGGGGGAACAATGAGCAGTTCTTC	-	TRBV6-1	TRBJ2-1	TRBD2	16
CASSSPGQGVNYGYTF	TGCGCCAGCAGCTCCCCGGGACAGGGGGTTAACTATGGCTACACCTTC	-	TRBV5-1	TRBJ1-2	TRBD1	16
CATGQGGNEQFF	TGTGCCACTGGACAGGGGGGGAATGAGCAGTTCTTC	-	TRBV19	TRBJ2-1	TRBD1	12
CASSGPGQDNSPLHF	TGTGCCAGCAGTGGTCCGGGACAGGATAATTCACCCCTCCACTTT	-	TRBV5-6	TRBJ1-6	TRBD1	15
CASTTRGYRADTQYF	TGTGCCAGCACGACTCGGGGATACCGCGCAGATACGCAGTATTTT	once	TRBV27	TRBJ2-3	-	15
CASSYRGADTQYF	TGTGCCAGCAGTTACCGAGGAGCAGATACGCAGTATTTT	-	TRBV6-5	TRBJ2-3	-	13
CASSFHREAFF	TGTGCCAGCAGCTTTCACAGGGAAGCTTTCTTT	-	TRBV7-9	TRBJ1-1	-	11
CASSLIGLWGQSYEQYF	TGTGCCAGCAGCTTGATCGGATTGTGGGGACAAAGCTACGAGCAGTACTTC	-	TRBV5-6	TRBJ2-7	-	17
CASSTHRVQTDTQYF	TGTGCCAGCAGCACCCACAGGGTCCAGACAGATACGCAGTATTTT	-	TRBV21-1	TRBJ2-3	-	15
CSAVTRNEQYF	TGCAGCGCCGTGACTAGGAACGAGCAGTACTTC	-	TRBV29-1	TRBJ2-7	-	11
CASRSGTGVGNTIYF	TGTGCCAGCAGATCGGGGACAGGGGTAGGAAACACCATATATTTT	-	TRBV11-2	TRBJ1-3	TRBD1	15
CASSVGFGHKETQYF	TGTGCCAGCAGCGTGGGCTTTGGGCATAAAGAGACCCAGTACTTC	-	TRBV5-6	TRBJ2-5	-	15
CASSGGGGGNEQFF	TGTGCCAGCAGCGGGGGCGGTGGGGGCAATGAGCAGTTCTTC	once	TRBV5-5	TRBJ2-1	-	14
CASSWLDGVSSGNTIYF	TGTGCCAGCAGTTGGCTCGACGGGGTGAGCTCTGGAAACACCATATATTTT	-	TRBV28	TRBJ1-3	-	17
CAWSVWSGYNEQFF	TGTGCCTGGAGTGTGTGGAGCGGGTACAATGAGCAGTTCTTC	-	TRBV30	TRBJ2-1	-	14
CASSPLGTSGVSSYNEQFF	TGTGCCAGCAGCCCTCTAGGGACTAGCGGGGTTAGCTCCTACAATGAGCAGTTCTTC	-	TRBV7-9	TRBJ2-1	TRBD2	19
CASNHGLSSSTDTQYF	TGTGCCAGCAATCATGGACTTTCATCTAGCACAGATACGCAGTATTTT	-	TRBV27	TRBJ2-3	-	16
CSGETGAPNYGYTF	TGCAGCGGGGAGACAGGGGCCCCTAACTATGGCTACACCTTC	-	TRBV29-1	TRBJ1-2	TRBD1	14
CASSVEGAPTPNQPQHF	TGTGCCAGCAGCGTAGAGGGAGCTCCGACCCCCAATCAGCCCCAGCATTTT	-	TRBV9	TRBJ1-5	-	17